This TCR beta chain was profiled in a study of T cell responses to AZD1222 COVID-19 vaccine (dated by TCRdb to the early 2020s). For context, the study as a whole: Because spike-specific TCR depth and breadth did not differ between the two schedules, AZD1222 recipients who got a second dose at roughly 4 weeks were pooled with those who got a second dose at roughly 12 weeks. A total of around 240 trial participants underwent TCR sequencing, of whom nearly 210 received two doses of AZD1222 and about 25 received two doses of the MenACWY control vaccine. Enrollment into the trials was organized by age into subgroups of 18-55, 56-69 and 70-plus years, and those subgroups contained approximately 150, 30 and 60 TCR-sequenced participants, respectively.

General findings and caveats noted by the study authors: After two AZD1222 doses, spike-specific TCR breadth and depth were significantly higher than at day 0 and than in MenACWY recipients. Only five to seven AZD1222 recipients were SARS-CoV-2 seropositive at baseline, limiting conclusions about previously exposed vaccinees. Reportedly, close to half of the unique spike-specific TCRs recognized epitopes lying outside the regions that are mutated in the B.1.351 and B.1.1.7 variants. Because no day 14 peak-response samples were available, the repertoires could be characterized only after the peak T cell response. The 56-69-year group was small, and its depth increase did not reach significance, likely because of low power. Participants were mostly white British, with more females than males. The authors suggested clonal diversity may have been underestimated. The whole spike protein was spanned by vaccine-associated CD4 TCRs, and dominant responses were seen in regions 160-218 and 743-854.

Between the V and J ends, shortened by 2 bases and 3 bases respectively, the junction contains 16 bases. The CDR3, from cysteine to phenylalanine, totals 15 residues. The retained sequence is limited to the CDR3, 45 bases, with the frame set at the first base. CDR1 and CDR2 were assigned from the germline V gene (reference sequence) as GTSNPN and SVGIG. A remark on this clone: Its antigen target is currently unknown. Base-call qualities are not available, and no considerably larger clone is one nucleotide away.

The intended sense of this specimen's time point label: baseline before first vaccination. Vaccinee samples came from UK trials COV001 and COV002, including a single-blind randomized controlled phase 2/3 trial of AZD1222 (ChAdOx1 nCoV-19) in healthy adults. Trial participant PBMC samples were collected at day 0 and day 28 after the second dose for TCRbeta chain sequencing. The CDR3 regions of human TCRbeta chains were analyzed by immunosequencing. As for the original processing: TCRs in the repertoires were compared against a reference library of SARS-CoV-2-specific TCRs that had been generated with the MIRA antigen-specificity platform. Breadth was defined as the fraction of unique TCRs that were SARS-CoV-2-associated. Depth was defined as the fraction of total T cells that were SARS-CoV-2-associated. Using the MIRA data, each spike-specific TCR was assigned both to the spike region to which the TCR was reactive and to a CD4 or CD8 class. Log10-transformed breadth and depth values were compared by one-way ANOVA with Sidak's multiple comparisons tests. Imported from immuneACCESS, the table was reduced by TCRdb to in-frame sequences with V and J called. These copies leave out some clones; in studies compared against another copy, an unresolved V gene accounts for under half, and the cause of the remainder is not known. From that table come the V and J calls and clone size; the DNA was used to work out D and trimming. Across this sample there are around 110,000 clones, with 70% to 90% seen only once. Approximately 9.6% of the sample is in the top ten clones.

The V gene is TRBV30 and the J gene is TRBJ2-5; the D element might be TRBD1 or TRBD2, as each aligns at 5 bases. The sample in question was peripheral blood, obtained on day 0 of AZD1222 vaccination. This clonotype originated in an adult in good health. CDR3 reads: CAWSPIGTLKETQYF. The DNA is TGTGCCTGGAGTCCGATCGGGACCCTGAAAGAGACCCAGTACTTC.